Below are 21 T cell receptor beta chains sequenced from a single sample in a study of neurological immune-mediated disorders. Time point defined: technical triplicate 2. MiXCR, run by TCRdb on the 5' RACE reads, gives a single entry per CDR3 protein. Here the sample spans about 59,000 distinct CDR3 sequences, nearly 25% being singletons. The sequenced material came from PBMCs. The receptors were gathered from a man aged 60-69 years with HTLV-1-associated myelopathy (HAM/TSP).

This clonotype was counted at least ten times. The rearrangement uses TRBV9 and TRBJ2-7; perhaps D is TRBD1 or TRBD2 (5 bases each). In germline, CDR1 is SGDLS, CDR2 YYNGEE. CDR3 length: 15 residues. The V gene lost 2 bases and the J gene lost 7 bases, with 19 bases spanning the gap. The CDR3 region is CASSVGTPFGGEQYF. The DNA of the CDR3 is TGTGCCAGCAGCGTCGGGACGCCGTTTGGTGGGGAGCAGTACTTC.

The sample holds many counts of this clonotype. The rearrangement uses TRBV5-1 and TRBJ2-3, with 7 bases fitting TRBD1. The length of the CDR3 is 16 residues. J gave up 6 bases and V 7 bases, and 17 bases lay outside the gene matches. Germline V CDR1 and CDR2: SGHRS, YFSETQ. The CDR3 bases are TGCGCCAGCCTCGGACAGGAAGAGGGGCGAGGGGATACGCAGTATTTT. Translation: CASLGQEEGRGDTQYF.

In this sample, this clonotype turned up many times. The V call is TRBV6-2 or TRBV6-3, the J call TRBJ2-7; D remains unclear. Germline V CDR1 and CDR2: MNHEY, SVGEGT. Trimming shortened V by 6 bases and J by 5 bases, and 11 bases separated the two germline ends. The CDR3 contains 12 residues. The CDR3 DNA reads TGTGCCAGCAGGGAACCTACGAACGAGCAGTACTTC. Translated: CASREPTNEQYF.

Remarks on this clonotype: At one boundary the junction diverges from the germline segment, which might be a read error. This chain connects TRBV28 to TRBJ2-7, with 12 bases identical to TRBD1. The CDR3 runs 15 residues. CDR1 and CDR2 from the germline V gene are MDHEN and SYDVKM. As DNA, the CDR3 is TGTGCCAGCTATGAGGGACAGGGGGCGCGGGACGAGCGGTACTTC. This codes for CASYEGQGARDERYF.

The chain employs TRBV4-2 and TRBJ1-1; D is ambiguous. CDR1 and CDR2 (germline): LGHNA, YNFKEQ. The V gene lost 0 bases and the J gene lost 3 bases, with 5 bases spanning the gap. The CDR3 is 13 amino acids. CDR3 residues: CASSQDLYTEAFF. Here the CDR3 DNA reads TGTGCCAGCAGCCAAGATTTATACACTGAAGCTTTCTTT.

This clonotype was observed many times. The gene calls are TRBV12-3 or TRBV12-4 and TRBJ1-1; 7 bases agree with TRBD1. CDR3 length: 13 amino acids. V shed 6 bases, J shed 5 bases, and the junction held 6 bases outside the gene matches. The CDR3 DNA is TGTGCCAGCAGACCACAGGGGAGTACTGAAGCTTTCTTT. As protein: CASRPQGSTEAFF.

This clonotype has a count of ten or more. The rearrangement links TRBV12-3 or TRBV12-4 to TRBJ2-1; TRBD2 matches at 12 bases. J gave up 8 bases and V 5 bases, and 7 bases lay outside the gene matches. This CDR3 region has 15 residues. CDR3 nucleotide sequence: TGTGCCAGCAGTCTGACTAGCGGGAGATATGATGAGCAGTTCTTC. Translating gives CASSLTSGRYDEQFF.

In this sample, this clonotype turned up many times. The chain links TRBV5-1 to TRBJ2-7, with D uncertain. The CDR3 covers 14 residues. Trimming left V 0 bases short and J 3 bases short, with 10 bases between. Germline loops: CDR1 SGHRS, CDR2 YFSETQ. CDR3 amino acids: CASSLGSLDYEQYF. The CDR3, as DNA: TGCGCCAGCAGCTTGGGATCACTCGACTACGAGCAGTACTTC.

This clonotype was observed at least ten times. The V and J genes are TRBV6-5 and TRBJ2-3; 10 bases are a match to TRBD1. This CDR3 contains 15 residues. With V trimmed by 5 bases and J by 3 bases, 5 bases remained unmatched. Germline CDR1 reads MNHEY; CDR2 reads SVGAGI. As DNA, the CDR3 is TGTGCCAGCAGTCCTCCGGGACAGGGGACAGATACGCAGTATTTT. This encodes CASSPPGQGTDTQYF.

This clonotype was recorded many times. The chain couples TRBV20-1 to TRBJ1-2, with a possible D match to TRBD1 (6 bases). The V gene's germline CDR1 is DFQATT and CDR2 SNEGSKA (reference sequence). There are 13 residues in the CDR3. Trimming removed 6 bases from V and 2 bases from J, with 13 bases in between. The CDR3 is CSAKTGPNYGYTF. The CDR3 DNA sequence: TGCAGTGCCAAGACAGGCCCCAACTATGGCTACACCTTC.

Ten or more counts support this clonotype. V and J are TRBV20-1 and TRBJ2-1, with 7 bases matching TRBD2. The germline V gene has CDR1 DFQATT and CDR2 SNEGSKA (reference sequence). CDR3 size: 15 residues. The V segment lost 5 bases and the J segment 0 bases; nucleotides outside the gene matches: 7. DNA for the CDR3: TGCAGTGCTGGGGCGGGAGCGGTCTCCTACAATGAGCAGTTCTTC. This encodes CSAGAGAVSYNEQFF.

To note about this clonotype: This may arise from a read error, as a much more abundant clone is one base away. This CDR3 reads CSVVQGATWELFF. The CDR3 DNA reads as TGCAGCGTTGTGCAGGGGGCCACCTGGGAGCTGTTTTTT. The chain couples TRBV29-1 to TRBJ2-2; 8 nucleotides align to TRBD1. The CDR3 contains 13 residues. The germline gives CDR1 SQVTM, CDR2 ANQGSEA.

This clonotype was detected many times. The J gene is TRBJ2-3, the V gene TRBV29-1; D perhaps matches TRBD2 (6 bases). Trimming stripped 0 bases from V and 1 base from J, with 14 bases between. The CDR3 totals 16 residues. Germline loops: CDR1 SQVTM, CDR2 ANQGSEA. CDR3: CSVEEKGGPGTDTQYF. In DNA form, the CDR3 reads TGCAGCGTTGAAGAAAAGGGAGGACCCGGCACAGATACGCAGTATTTT.

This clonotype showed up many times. The CDR3 here is CASRGLLHEQYF. The CDR3 DNA reads as TGTGCCAGCAGGGGTCTCCTACACGAGCAGTACTTC. The V and J genes are TRBV28 and TRBJ2-7, with D unresolved. Trimming stripped 6 bases from V and 5 bases from J, with 11 bases between. The V gene's germline CDR1 is MDHEN and CDR2 SYDVKM. The CDR3 has 12 amino acids.

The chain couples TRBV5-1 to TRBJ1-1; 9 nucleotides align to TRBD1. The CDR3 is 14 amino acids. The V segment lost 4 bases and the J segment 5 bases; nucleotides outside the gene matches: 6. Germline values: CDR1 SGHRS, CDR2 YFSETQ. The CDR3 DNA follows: TGCGCCAGCAGCCCCCAGACAGGGGGGACTGAAGCTTTCTTT. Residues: CASSPQTGGTEAFF.

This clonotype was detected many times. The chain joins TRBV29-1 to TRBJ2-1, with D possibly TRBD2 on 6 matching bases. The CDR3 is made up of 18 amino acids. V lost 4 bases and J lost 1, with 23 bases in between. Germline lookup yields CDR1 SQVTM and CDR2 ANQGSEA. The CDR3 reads CSVVPRARQEGSYNEQFF. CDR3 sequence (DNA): TGCAGCGTTGTCCCCAGGGCACGTCAGGAGGGGTCCTACAATGAGCAGTTCTTC.

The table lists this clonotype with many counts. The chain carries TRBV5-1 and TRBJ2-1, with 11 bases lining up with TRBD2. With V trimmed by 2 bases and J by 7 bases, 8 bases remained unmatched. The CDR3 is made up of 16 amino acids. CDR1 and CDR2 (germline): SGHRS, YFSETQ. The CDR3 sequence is CASSFTGTSGGNEQFF. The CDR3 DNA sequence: TGCGCCAGCAGCTTCACTGGGACTAGCGGAGGGAATGAGCAGTTCTTC.

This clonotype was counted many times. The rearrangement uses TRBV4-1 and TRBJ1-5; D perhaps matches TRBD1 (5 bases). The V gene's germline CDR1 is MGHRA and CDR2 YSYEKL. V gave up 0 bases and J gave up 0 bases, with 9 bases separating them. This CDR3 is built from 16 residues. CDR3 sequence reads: CASSQEGRASNQPQHF. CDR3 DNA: TGCGCCAGCAGCCAAGAAGGCAGGGCTAGCAATCAGCCCCAGCATTTT.

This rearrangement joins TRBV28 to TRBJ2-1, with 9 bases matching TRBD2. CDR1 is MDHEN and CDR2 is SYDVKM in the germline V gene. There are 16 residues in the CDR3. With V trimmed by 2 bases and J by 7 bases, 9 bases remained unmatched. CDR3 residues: CASSLRGGVGWNEQFF. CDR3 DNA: TGTGCCAGCAGTTTACGCGGGGGGGTTGGGTGGAATGAGCAGTTCTTC.

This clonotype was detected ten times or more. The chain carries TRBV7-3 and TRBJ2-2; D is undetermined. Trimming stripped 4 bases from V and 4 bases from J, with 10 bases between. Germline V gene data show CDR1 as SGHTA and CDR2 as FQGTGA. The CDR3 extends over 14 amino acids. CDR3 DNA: TGTGCCAGCAGCTCACAAGCGATCACCGGGGAGCTGTTTTTT. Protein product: CASSSQAITGELFF.

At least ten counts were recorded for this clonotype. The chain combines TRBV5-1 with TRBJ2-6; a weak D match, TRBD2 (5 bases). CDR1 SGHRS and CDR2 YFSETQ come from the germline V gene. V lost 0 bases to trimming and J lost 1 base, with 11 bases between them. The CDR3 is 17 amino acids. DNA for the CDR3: TGCGCCAGCAGCTTGGGGGCCTCGGGGTCTGGGGCCAACGTCCTGACTTTC. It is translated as CASSLGASGSGANVLTF.